This T cell receptor beta chain is from a study of blood T cell repertoires in COVID-19. Study information: Sites across the United States, Italy and Spain contributed samples from acute and convalescent COVID-19. From T cells, B-cell-depleted T cells, or PBMCs came the material, which was cDNA or gDNA.

Original handling: The assay estimated nucleated cells by amplifying reference gene primers. Libraries were prepared by immunoSEQ multiplex PCR; TCRdb keeps only in-frame clonotypes and omits some of them. Clone size and the V and J calls come from that table; the DNA yielded D and trimming. The sample has more than 80,000 clones; roughly 72% are singletons. This clone was found a few times. The CDR3 is made up of 15 amino acids. V gave up 6 bases and J gave up 3 bases, with 15 bases separating them. Looked up from germline, CDR1 is LNHDA and CDR2 is SQIVND (reference sequence). The sequence came from an older woman in a cohort sampled during active or convalescent COVID-19. The sample was peripheral blood. The V call is TRBV19, the J call TRBJ1-5; D remains ambiguous. The CDR3 coding sequence is TGTGCCAGTAGAGTGTTCGGGGATCCCAATCAGCCCCAGCATTTT. Translation gives CASRVFGDPNQPQHF.